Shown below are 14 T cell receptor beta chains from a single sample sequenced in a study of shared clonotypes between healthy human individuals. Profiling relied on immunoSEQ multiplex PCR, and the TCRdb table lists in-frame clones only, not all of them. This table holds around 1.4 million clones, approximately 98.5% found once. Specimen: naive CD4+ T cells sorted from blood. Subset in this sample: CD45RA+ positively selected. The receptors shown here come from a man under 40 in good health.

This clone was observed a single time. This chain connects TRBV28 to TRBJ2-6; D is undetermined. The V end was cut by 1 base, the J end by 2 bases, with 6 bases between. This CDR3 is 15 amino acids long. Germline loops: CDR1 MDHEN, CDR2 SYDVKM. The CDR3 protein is CASSLLVAGANVLTF. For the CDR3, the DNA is TGTGCCAGCAGTTTATTGGTCGCTGGGGCCAACGTCCTGACTTTC.

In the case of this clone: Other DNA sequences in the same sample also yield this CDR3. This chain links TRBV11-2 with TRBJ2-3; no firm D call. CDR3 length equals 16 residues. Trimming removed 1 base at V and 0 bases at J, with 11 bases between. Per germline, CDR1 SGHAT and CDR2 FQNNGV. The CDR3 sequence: CASSLVGGTSTDTQYF. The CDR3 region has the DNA TGTGCCAGCAGCTTAGTCGGCGGTACTAGCACAGATACGCAGTATTTT.

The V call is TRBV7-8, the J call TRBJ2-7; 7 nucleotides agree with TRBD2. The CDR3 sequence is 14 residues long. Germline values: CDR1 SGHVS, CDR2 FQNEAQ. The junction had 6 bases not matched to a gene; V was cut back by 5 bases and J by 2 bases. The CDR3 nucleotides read TGTGCCAGCAGCGCCCGACTAGCAGCCTACGAGCAGTACTTC. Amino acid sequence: CASSARLAAYEQYF.

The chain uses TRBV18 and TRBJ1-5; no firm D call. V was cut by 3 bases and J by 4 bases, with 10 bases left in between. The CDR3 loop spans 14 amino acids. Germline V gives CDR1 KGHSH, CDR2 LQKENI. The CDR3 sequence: CASSPLATNQPQHF. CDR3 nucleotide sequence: TGTGCCAGCTCACCCCTGGCGACGAATCAGCCCCAGCATTTT. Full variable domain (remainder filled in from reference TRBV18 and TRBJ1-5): NAGVMQNPRHLVRRRGQEARLRCSPMKGHSHVYWYRQLPEEGLKFMVYLQKENIIDESGMPKERFSAEFPKEGPSILRIQQVVRGDSAAYFCASSPLATNQPQHFGDGTRLSIL.

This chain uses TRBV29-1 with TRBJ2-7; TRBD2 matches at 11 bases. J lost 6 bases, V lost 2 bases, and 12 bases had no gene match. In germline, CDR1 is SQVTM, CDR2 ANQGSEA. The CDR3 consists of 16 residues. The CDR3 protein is CSVEKAQGLAGGEQYF. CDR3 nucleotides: TGCAGCGTTGAAAAGGCCCAAGGGCTAGCGGGGGGCGAGCAGTACTTC.

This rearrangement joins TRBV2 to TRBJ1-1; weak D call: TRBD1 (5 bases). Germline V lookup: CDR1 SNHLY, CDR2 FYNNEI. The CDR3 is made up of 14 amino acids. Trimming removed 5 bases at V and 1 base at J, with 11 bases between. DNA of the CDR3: TGTGCCAGCAGTTGGGACGGCCGGAACACTGAAGCTTTCTTT. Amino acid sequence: CASSWDGRNTEAFF.

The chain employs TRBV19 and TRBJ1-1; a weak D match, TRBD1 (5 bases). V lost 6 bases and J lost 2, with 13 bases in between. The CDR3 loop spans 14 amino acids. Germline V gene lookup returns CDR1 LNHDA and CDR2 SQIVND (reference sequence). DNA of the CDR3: TGTGCCAGTAGATTTCAGGACACCAACACTGAAGCTTTCTTT. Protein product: CASRFQDTNTEAFF.

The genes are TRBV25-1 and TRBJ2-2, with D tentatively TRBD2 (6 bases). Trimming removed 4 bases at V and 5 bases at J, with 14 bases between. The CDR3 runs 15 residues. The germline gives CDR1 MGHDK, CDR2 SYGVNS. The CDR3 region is CASSGVAENTGELFF. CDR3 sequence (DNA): TGTGCCAGCAGTGGGGTAGCGGAGAATACCGGGGAGCTGTTTTTT.

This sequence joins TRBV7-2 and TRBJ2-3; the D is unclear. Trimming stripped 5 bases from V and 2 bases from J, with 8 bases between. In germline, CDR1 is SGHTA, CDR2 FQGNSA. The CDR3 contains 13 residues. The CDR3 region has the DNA TGTGCCAGCAGCGGCAGATTCACAGATACGCAGTATTTT. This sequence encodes CASSGRFTDTQYF.

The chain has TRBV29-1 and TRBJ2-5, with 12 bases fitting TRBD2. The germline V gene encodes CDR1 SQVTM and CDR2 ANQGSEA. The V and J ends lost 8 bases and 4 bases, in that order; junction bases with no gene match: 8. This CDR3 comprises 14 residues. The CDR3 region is CSLRLAGVTETQYF. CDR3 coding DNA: TGCAGCCTTCGACTAGCGGGAGTCACAGAGACCCAGTACTTC.

The CDR3 DNA sequence: TGTGCCAACCAGCCCCAGCATTTT. Encoded protein: CANQPQHF. The V gene is TRBV3-1 (or the pseudogene TRBV3-2), the J gene TRBJ1-5; no clear D gene. The CDR3 totals 8 residues. V was cut by 10 bases and J by 7 bases, with 2 bases left in between. Germline V lookup: CDR1 LGHDT, CDR2 YNNKEL (reference sequence).

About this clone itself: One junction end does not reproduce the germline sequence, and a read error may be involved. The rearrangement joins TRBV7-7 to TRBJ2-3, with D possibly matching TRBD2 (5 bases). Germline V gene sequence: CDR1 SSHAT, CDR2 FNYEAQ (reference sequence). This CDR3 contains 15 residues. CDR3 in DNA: TGTGCTAGCAGCTTAGGGATCGGGGGCACAGATACGCAGTATTTT. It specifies CASSLGIGGTDTQYF.

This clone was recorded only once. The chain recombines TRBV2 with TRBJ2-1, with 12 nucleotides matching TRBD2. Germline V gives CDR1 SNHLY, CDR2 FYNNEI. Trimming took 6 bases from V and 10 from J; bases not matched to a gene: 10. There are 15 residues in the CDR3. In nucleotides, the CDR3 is TGTGCCAGCAGCCCCGGAACTAGCGGGGGGACGGAGCAGTTCTTC. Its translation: CASSPGTSGGTEQFF.

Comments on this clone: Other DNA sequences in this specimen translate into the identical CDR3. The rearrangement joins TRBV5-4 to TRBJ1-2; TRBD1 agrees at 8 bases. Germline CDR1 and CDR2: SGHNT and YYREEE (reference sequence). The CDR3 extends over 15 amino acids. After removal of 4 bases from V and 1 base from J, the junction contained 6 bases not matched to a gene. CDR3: CASSPGQGSNYGYTF. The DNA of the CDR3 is TGTGCCAGCAGCCCCGGACAGGGTAGTAACTATGGCTACACCTTC.